This TCR beta chain comes out of a study of a mutant IDH1 vaccine in newly diagnosed glioma. Overall study: Treated patients, averaging 40.4 years, were roughly 60% male and about 38% female.

The time point was: baseline, week 1 (first vaccination visit). The treatment: pre-vaccination baseline after standard-of-care therapy. Astrocytomas found in donors were new, WHO grade 3 or 4, IDH1-mutant and ATRX-lost. Produced via immunoSEQ multiplex PCR; TCRdb's table is partial and in-frame only. Of tens of thousands of clones in the sample, approximately 82% were seen once. Per germline, CDR1 SGDLS and CDR2 YYNGEE. The CDR3 loop spans 10 amino acids. J lost 13 bases, V lost 3 bases, and 3 bases had no gene match. The chain is built from TRBV9 and TRBJ2-7; 8 bases line up with TRBD1. This material consisted of peripheral blood mononuclear cells (PBMCs), taken from a glioma patient treated with radiotherapy, temozolomide or both. The clonotype was recovered from a woman between 18 and 30 years old with glioma. Some clones in this sample may be carry-over from other donors' samples. The CDR3 spells CASSGDRPYF. As DNA, the CDR3 is TGTGCCAGCAGCGGGGACAGGCCCTACTTC.